Included here is one T cell receptor beta chain sequence, with context. The antigen remains undetermined. The data are from a study of cytomegalovirus exposure and HLA in healthy donors. Findings and limits, study-wide: Most TCR sequences proved rare, with some public TCRs found in many donors. Among CMV-associated TCR beta chains, most appeared HLA-restricted in a later analysis.

The germline gives CDR1 SGHTA, CDR2 FQGTGA. The CDR3 length is 15 residues. The junction had 3 bases not matched to a gene; V was cut back by 4 bases and J by 0 bases. 60 Vbeta and 13 Jbeta primers were used in PCR. Using immunoSEQ multiplex PCR, the repertoire was profiled, and TCRdb retains in-frame clones only, with some absent. The sample holds under 150,000 clones, around 85% seen once. This chain connects TRBV7-3 to TRBJ1-3, with 7 positions matching TRBD1. This TCR was recovered from a man between 35 and 55 years old in good health and CMV-seropositive. The specimen sequenced was PBMCs. The DNA of the CDR3 is TGTGCCAGCAGCTCTCAGGGGGACTCTGGAAACACCATATATTTT. Translating it yields CASSSQGDSGNTIYF.